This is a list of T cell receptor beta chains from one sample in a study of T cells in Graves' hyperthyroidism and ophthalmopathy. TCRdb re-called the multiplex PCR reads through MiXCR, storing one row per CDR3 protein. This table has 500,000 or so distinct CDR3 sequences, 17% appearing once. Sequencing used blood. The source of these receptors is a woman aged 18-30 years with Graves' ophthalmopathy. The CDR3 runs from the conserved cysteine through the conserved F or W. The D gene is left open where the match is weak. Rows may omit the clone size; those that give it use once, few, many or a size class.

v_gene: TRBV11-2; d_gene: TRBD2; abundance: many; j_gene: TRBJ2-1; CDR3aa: CASSLDLAGYYNEQFF; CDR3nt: TGTGCCAGCAGCTTAGATCTAGCGGGATACTACAATGAGCAGTTCTTC
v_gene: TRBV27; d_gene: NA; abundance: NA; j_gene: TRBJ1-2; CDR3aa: CASSPQAFGNYGYTF; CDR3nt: TGTGCCAGCAGTCCCCAGGCATTCGGGAACTATGGCTACACCTTC
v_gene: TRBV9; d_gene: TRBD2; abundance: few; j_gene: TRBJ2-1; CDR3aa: CASSVGRREPSYNEQFF; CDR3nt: TGTGCCAGCAGCGTAGGCCGGCGGGAGCCCTCCTACAATGAGCAGTTCTTC
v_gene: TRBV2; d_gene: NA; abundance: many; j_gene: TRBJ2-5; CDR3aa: CASSLGGGKTQYF; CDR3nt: TGTGCCAGCAGTCTCGGGGGCGGAAAGACCCAGTACTTC
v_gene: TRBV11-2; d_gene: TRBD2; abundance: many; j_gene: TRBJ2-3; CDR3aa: CASSPRTSGGVHTQYF; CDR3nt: TGTGCCAGCAGCCCAAGGACTAGCGGGGGGGTGCATACGCAGTATTTT
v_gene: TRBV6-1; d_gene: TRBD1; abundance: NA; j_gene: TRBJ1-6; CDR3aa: CATLRDRLRNSPLHF; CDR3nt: TGTGCCACCCTCCGGGACAGACTTAGAAATTCACCCCTCCACTTT
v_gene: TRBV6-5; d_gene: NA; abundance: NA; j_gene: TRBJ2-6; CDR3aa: CASSYGQGPSGGANVLTF; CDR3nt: TGTGCCAGCAGTTACGGCCAGGGGCCTTCGGGGGGGGCCAACGTCCTGACTTTC
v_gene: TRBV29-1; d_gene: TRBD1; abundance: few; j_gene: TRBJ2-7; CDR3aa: CSVQGASYEQYF; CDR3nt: TGCAGCGTCCAGGGGGCCTCCTACGAGCAGTACTTC
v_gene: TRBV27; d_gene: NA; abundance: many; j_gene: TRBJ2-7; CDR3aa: CASRGQSSYEQYF; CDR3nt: TGTGCCAGCAGAGGACAGAGCTCCTACGAGCAGTACTTC
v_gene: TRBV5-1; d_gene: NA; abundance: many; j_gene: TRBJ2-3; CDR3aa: CASSLPGTSTDTQYF; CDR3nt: TGCGCCAGCAGCCTCCCCGGGACTAGCACAGATACGCAGTATTTT
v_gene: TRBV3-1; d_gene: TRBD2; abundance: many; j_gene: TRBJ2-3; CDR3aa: CASSQGTSGTDTQYF; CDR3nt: TGTGCCAGCAGCCAGGGGACTAGCGGCACAGATACGCAGTATTTT
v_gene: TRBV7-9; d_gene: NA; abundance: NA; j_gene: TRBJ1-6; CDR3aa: CASSIGAPWTAPLHF; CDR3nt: TGTGCCAGCAGCATCGGGGCCCCATGGACCGCACCCCTCCACTTT
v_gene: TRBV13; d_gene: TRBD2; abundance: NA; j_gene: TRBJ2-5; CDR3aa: CASSQRLAGEQETQYF; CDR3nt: TGTGCCAGCAGCCAGCGACTAGCGGGAGAACAAGAGACCCAGTACTTC
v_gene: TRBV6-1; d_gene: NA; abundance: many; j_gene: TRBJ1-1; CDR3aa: CASSEGGTLGAYTEAFF; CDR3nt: TGTGCCAGCAGTGAGGGAGGAACCTTGGGGGCTTACACTGAAGCTTTCTTT